This is a list of T cell receptor beta chains from one sample in a study of identical twins. TCRdb fed the 5' RACE reads into MiXCR, producing one record per CDR3 protein. The sample records hundreds of thousands of distinct CDR3 sequences, around a sixth being singletons. The data also belong to a second study, concerning T cells expressing NK-cell markers.

Input material: PBMCs. Source of these receptors: a woman under 30 in good health. Both conserved end residues are part of each CDR3. The D gene is left open where the match is weak. The size of a clone is reported for some rows only, either as once, few or many, or as a class for expanded clones.

abundance,j_gene,v_gene,d_gene,CDR3nt,CDR3aa
few,TRBJ2-1,TRBV5-1,TRBD2,TGCGCCAGCAGCTTGGCTAGCGGGGGGGATCATGAGCAGTTCTTC,CASSLASGGDHEQFF
many,TRBJ2-7,TRBV6-6,-,TGTGCCAGCAGCCGAAATACCTACGAGGAGCAGTACTTC,CASSRNTYEEQYF
-,TRBJ1-2,TRBV5-6,TRBD1,TGTGCCAGCAGCCGGGACAGAGGCTACACCTTC,CASSRDRGYTF
few,TRBJ1-1,TRBV5-5,TRBD1,TGTGCCAGCAGCTCGGAGGGGGCCACTGAAGCTTTCTTT,CASSSEGATEAFF
-,TRBJ2-7,TRBV20-1,TRBD2,TGCAGTGCTACTAGGCTAGCGGACTCCTACGAGCAGTACTTC,CSATRLADSYEQYF
-,TRBJ2-7,TRBV19,-,TGTGCCAGTAGTATTATGGCGGGTGACGCCTACGAGCAGTACTTC,CASSIMAGDAYEQYF
-,TRBJ1-6,TRBV9,-,TGTGCCAGCAGCGTAGTCGGGACGGCTAATTCACCCCTCCACTTT,CASSVVGTANSPLHF
few,TRBJ1-2,TRBV7-9,TRBD1,TGTGCCAGCAGCGTGACAGGGTCGAACTATGGCTACACCTTC,CASSVTGSNYGYTF
-,TRBJ2-7,TRBV7-8,-,TGTGCCAGCAGCTTAGCGGAGATCTCCTACGAGCAGTACTTC,CASSLAEISYEQYF
-,TRBJ1-6,TRBV20-1,-,TGCAGTGCTAGAGTATCCGGTTTTCATAATTCACCCCTCCACTTT,CSARVSGFHNSPLHF
-,TRBJ2-7,TRBV29-1,-,TGCAGCGTTGAAGTCGGTGATCCCGGGCAGTACTTC,CSVEVGDPGQYF
-,TRBJ2-3,TRBV12-3/TRBV12-4,-,TGTGCCAGCAGTTTTAGAGGGGTTTTTGGCACAGATACGCAGTATTTT,CASSFRGVFGTDTQYF
-,TRBJ2-2,TRBV6-2/TRBV6-3,TRBD2,TGTGCCAGCGGGAGGGTTGGGGAGCTGTTTTTT,CASGRVGELFF
-,TRBJ2-6,TRBV7-2,TRBD1,TGTGCCAGCAGCCCAGGGGGCGCGGGGGCCAACGTCCTGACTTTC,CASSPGGAGANVLTF